A selection of T cell receptor beta chains follows, all from one sample in a study of CD8 T cells in ankylosing spondylitis. MiXCR was run by TCRdb on the 5' RACE reads, yielding one entry per CDR3 protein. The table includes roughly 250,000 distinct CDR3 sequences, 8.6% detected once. The sequenced sample was blood, either unsorted or a sorted T cell fraction (not recorded which). The receptor set was obtained from a male donor with ankylosing spondylitis or in good health (not recorded which). The conserved cysteine and the conserved F or W are not part of the CDR3 here.

>TRBV18|TRBJ2-2
ASSPADFHRATGELF
>TRBV5-6|TRBJ2-5
ASSPPGTYQETQY
>TRBV4-2|TRBJ1-5
ASSQDPQGAQPQH
>TRBV6-1|TRBJ2-1
ASRNRGGNEQF
>TRBV5-1|TRBJ2-1
ASSLDRFSEQF
>TRBV20-1|TRBJ2-3
SALGLAGGWDTQY
>TRBV5-1|TRBJ1-1
ASSLDRTRNTEAF
>TRBV29-1|TRBJ2-5
SVAPGQGRRETQY
>TRBV20-1|TRBJ2-3
SAGRTGTDTQY
>TRBV16|TRBJ2-7
ASSQGDRMYEQY
>TRBV3-1|TRBJ2-3
ASSQDAGGYTDTQY
>TRBV11-2|TRBJ1-1
ASSPTDRGNTEAF
>TRBV5-5|TRBJ1-1
ASSWGLNTEAF
>TRBV12-3/TRBV12-4|TRBJ1-1
ASSLTAIMNTEAF
>TRBV20-1|TRBJ2-7
SARDKIRGTDYEQY
>TRBV7-3|TRBJ2-1
ASSSLPTSGSLNNEQF
>TRBV5-1|TRBJ2-5
ASSLAGTGGLETQY
>TRBV6-2/TRBV6-3|TRBJ2-1
ASSWGGEQSEQF
>TRBV4-3|TRBJ1-2
ASSQDAQGAHGYT
>TRBV5-1|TRBJ2-1
ASSFTPESSYNEQF
>TRBV11-3|TRBJ1-1
ASSLSRGSTEAF
>TRBV5-4|TRBJ2-5
ASSPDAHETQY
>TRBV18|TRBJ2-6
ASSPQGSGANVLT
>TRBV7-8|TRBJ1-4
ASSLLRGRDEKLF
>TRBV20-1|TRBJ2-3
SARDGLAGDTQY
>TRBV7-2|TRBJ2-7
ASSLSGNARHEQY
>TRBV21-1|TRBJ2-1
ASSKGGRRNEQF
>TRBV19|TRBJ2-4
ASSQAGGIQY
>TRBV30|TRBJ1-4
AWSTATNEKLF
>TRBV6-2/TRBV6-3|TRBJ2-2
ASSVQGPTTGELF